This is a list of T cell receptor beta chains from one sample in a study of cytomegalovirus exposure and HLA in healthy donors. Sequencing used immunoSEQ multiplex PCR; TCRdb keeps in-frame clones, though not all of them. The profile shows around 55,000 clones, approximately 71% of them singletons. Input material: PBMCs. The receptor source for this set is a man between 40 and 49 years old in good health and CMV-seropositive. The CDR3 runs from the conserved cysteine through the conserved F or W. Fields, in order: J gene, clone size, D gene, V gene, CDR3 protein, CDR3 DNA. A D gene is named only where the DNA matches it firmly. Rows give clone size only sometimes, using once, few, many, or a class for an expanded clone.

J gene: TRBJ2-3; clone size: few; D gene: TRBD1; V gene: TRBV27; CDR3 protein: CASNTGGFFTDTQYF; CDR3 DNA: TGTGCCAGCAATACAGGGGGTTTCTTCACAGATACGCAGTATTTT
J gene: TRBJ1-6; clone size: NA; D gene: TRBD1; V gene: TRBV5-1; CDR3 protein: CASSLDTGGNSPLHF; CDR3 DNA: TGCGCCAGCAGCTTGGATACAGGGGGGAATTCACCCCTCCACTTT
J gene: TRBJ2-3; clone size: NA; D gene: TRBD2; V gene: TRBV4-3; CDR3 protein: CASSQEGPAGGYTDTQYF; CDR3 DNA: TGCGCCAGCAGCCAAGAGGGTCCGGCGGGGGGGTACACAGATACGCAGTATTTT
J gene: TRBJ2-3; clone size: NA; D gene: TRBD2; V gene: TRBV9; CDR3 protein: CASSGGLAGGRDTQYF; CDR3 DNA: TGTGCCAGCAGCGGGGGACTAGCGGGGGGGCGTGATACGCAGTATTTT
J gene: TRBJ1-2; clone size: NA; D gene: NA; V gene: TRBV19; CDR3 protein: CASSILSYGYTF; CDR3 DNA: TGTGCCAGTAGTATACTCTCCTATGGCTACACCTTC
J gene: TRBJ2-2; clone size: few; D gene: NA; V gene: TRBV4-1; CDR3 protein: CASSRETSGTGELFF; CDR3 DNA: TGCGCCAGCAGCCGGGAGACTAGTGGCACCGGGGAGCTGTTTTTT
J gene: TRBJ2-5; clone size: once; D gene: TRBD2; V gene: TRBV5-1; CDR3 protein: CASSPRTSQETQYF; CDR3 DNA: TGCGCCAGCAGCCCAAGGACTAGCCAAGAGACCCAGTACTTC
J gene: TRBJ1-1; clone size: NA; D gene: NA; V gene: TRBV5-4; CDR3 protein: CASSFGQHTPDLNTEAFF; CDR3 DNA: TGTGCCAGCAGCTTCGGACAGCATACTCCGGATTTGAACACTGAAGCTTTCTTT
J gene: TRBJ1-1; clone size: NA; D gene: NA; V gene: TRBV19; CDR3 protein: CASSTGEGTEAFF; CDR3 DNA: TGTGCCAGTAGTACCGGGGAGGGCACTGAAGCTTTCTTT
J gene: TRBJ1-2; clone size: NA; D gene: TRBD1; V gene: TRBV19; CDR3 protein: CASREGTGSPRMGYTF; CDR3 DNA: TGTGCCAGTAGGGAGGGGACAGGGAGTCCCCGTATGGGCTACACCTTC
J gene: TRBJ2-7; clone size: NA; D gene: TRBD1; V gene: TRBV5-1; CDR3 protein: CASSLFLDRDAEQYF; CDR3 DNA: TGCGCCAGCAGCTTGTTCCTGGACAGGGATGCCGAGCAGTACTTC
J gene: TRBJ2-3; clone size: few; D gene: NA; V gene: TRBV13; CDR3 protein: CASTLGTDTQYF; CDR3 DNA: TGTGCCAGCACCCTCGGCACAGATACGCAGTATTTT
J gene: TRBJ2-5; clone size: NA; D gene: TRBD2; V gene: TRBV7-7; CDR3 protein: CASSFTSEGLETQYF; CDR3 DNA: TGTGCCAGCAGCTTCACTAGCGAGGGTTTAGAGACCCAGTACTTC
J gene: TRBJ1-1; clone size: NA; D gene: TRBD1; V gene: TRBV10-3; CDR3 protein: CAISESGQGPFSEAFF; CDR3 DNA: TGTGCCATCAGTGAGTCGGGACAGGGGCCCTTCAGTGAAGCTTTCTTT
J gene: TRBJ2-5; clone size: NA; D gene: TRBD2; V gene: TRBV25-1; CDR3 protein: CASSLRTSREETQYF; CDR3 DNA: TGTGCCAGCAGTCTAAGGACTAGCAGAGAAGAGACCCAGTACTTC
J gene: TRBJ1-1; clone size: NA; D gene: NA; V gene: TRBV30; CDR3 protein: CAWSRRVTEAFF; CDR3 DNA: TGTGCCTGGAGCCGCAGGGTTACTGAAGCTTTCTTT
J gene: TRBJ2-6; clone size: NA; D gene: NA; V gene: TRBV5-6; CDR3 protein: CASSLFSLSGANVLTF; CDR3 DNA: TGTGCCAGCAGCCTGTTTAGCCTGTCTGGGGCCAACGTCCTGACTTTC
J gene: TRBJ1-1; clone size: NA; D gene: NA; V gene: TRBV7-9; CDR3 protein: CSYGGRDTEAFF; CDR3 DNA: TGTTCCTATGGAGGGCGGGACACTGAAGCTTTCTTT
J gene: TRBJ2-3; clone size: NA; D gene: NA; V gene: TRBV6-1; CDR3 protein: CAARRELSTDTQYF; CDR3 DNA: TGTGCCGCCAGGAGGGAGCTGAGCACAGATACGCAGTATTTT
J gene: TRBJ2-3; clone size: NA; D gene: TRBD2; V gene: TRBV19; CDR3 protein: CASSLAGVSTDTQYF; CDR3 DNA: TGTGCCAGTAGTTTAGCGGGGGTTAGCACAGATACGCAGTATTTT
J gene: TRBJ1-4; clone size: NA; D gene: TRBD1; V gene: TRBV29-1; CDR3 protein: CSVETGPNEKLFF; CDR3 DNA: TGCAGCGTAGAGACAGGGCCTAATGAAAAACTGTTTTTT
J gene: TRBJ2-3; clone size: NA; D gene: NA; V gene: TRBV27; CDR3 protein: CASSFDGLSTQYF; CDR3 DNA: TGTGCCAGCAGTTTTGATGGCCTTTCGACGCAGTATTTT
J gene: TRBJ1-4; clone size: NA; D gene: TRBD1; V gene: TRBV29-1; CDR3 protein: CSVKTGWATNEKLFF; CDR3 DNA: TGCAGCGTCAAGACAGGGTGGGCGACTAATGAAAAACTGTTTTTT
J gene: TRBJ2-7; clone size: NA; D gene: NA; V gene: TRBV27; CDR3 protein: CASRIDSSYPYEQYF; CDR3 DNA: TGTGCCAGCAGGATTGACAGCTCATATCCCTACGAGCAGTACTTC
J gene: TRBJ1-1; clone size: NA; D gene: TRBD1; V gene: TRBV9; CDR3 protein: CASSPRQGDNTEAFF; CDR3 DNA: TGTGCCAGCAGCCCCCGACAGGGTGACAACACTGAAGCTTTCTTT
J gene: TRBJ2-7; clone size: NA; D gene: TRBD2; V gene: TRBV6-5; CDR3 protein: CASRPPRLARNEQYF; CDR3 DNA: TGTGCCAGCAGACCCCCCAGACTAGCGAGAAACGAGCAGTACTTC
J gene: TRBJ2-7; clone size: NA; D gene: NA; V gene: TRBV5-8; CDR3 protein: CASSLGVGASPDHYEQYF; CDR3 DNA: TGTGCCAGCAGCTTGGGGGTGGGAGCGAGCCCGGACCACTACGAGCAGTACTTC
J gene: TRBJ2-5; clone size: NA; D gene: NA; V gene: TRBV11-2; CDR3 protein: CASSTVQGEETQYF; CDR3 DNA: TGTGCCAGCAGCACCGTTCAAGGAGAAGAGACCCAGTACTTC
J gene: TRBJ1-1; clone size: NA; D gene: TRBD1; V gene: TRBV18; CDR3 protein: CASSPGTGGVRNTEAFF; CDR3 DNA: TGTGCCAGCTCACCTGGGACAGGGGGCGTCCGGAACACTGAAGCTTTCTTT
J gene: TRBJ1-1; clone size: once; D gene: TRBD1; V gene: TRBV5-4; CDR3 protein: CASSFGDRGGITEAFF; CDR3 DNA: TGTGCCAGCAGCTTCGGTGACAGGGGGGGTATCACTGAAGCTTTCTTT
J gene: TRBJ2-1; clone size: NA; D gene: TRBD2; V gene: TRBV7-3; CDR3 protein: CASSLMASGGNEQFF; CDR3 DNA: TGTGCCAGCAGCTTAATGGCTAGCGGGGGGAATGAGCAGTTCTTC